Presented here are 15 T cell receptor beta chains from one specimen sequenced in a study of shared clonotypes between healthy human individuals (dated by TCRdb to about 2020). The receptor library was made with the immunoSEQ multiplex PCR assay. TCRdb mirrors the immuneACCESS table, restricted to in-frame sequences. Some clones are absent from its copies; in checked studies, under half trace to an unresolved V gene, and the reason for the others is unknown. Recorded for this sample are some 500,000 clones; 90% to 97% of them occurred a single time. The ten top clones hold under 0.06% of the sample. The sequencing sample was made of naive CD4+ T cells sorted from blood. Explained via the paper, the cell subset or site label denotes: CD45RA+ positively selected. All receptors derive from a woman aged 30 to 39 in good health.

This chain uses TRBV4-1 with TRBJ2-5, with 10 bases identical to TRBD1. CDR1 is MGHRA and CDR2 is YSYEKL in the germline V gene. Unmatched junction bases numbered 4, after V lost 1 base and J lost 2 bases. The CDR3 has 16 amino acids. Here the CDR3 reads CASSQGWGQGQETQYF. CDR3 in DNA: TGCGCCAGCAGCCAAGGTTGGGGACAGGGGCAAGAGACCCAGTACTTC.

V usage is TRBV7-9 and J usage is TRBJ2-1, with 9 bases aligning to TRBD2. Germline assignment: CDR1 SEHNR and CDR2 FQNEAQ (reference sequence). This CDR3 is built from 15 residues. Trimming cost V 4 bases and J 8 bases; bases outside gene matches: 9. As DNA, the CDR3 is TGTGCCAGCAGCTCGGAGGCGGGAGGGATCGATGAGCAGTTCTTC. Encoded protein: CASSSEAGGIDEQFF.

The chain employs TRBV13 and TRBJ1-1, with TRBD1 identical over 7 bases. Germline assignment: CDR1 PRHDT and CDR2 FYEKMQ (reference sequence). The J segment lost 1 base and the V segment lost 3 bases, leaving 8 bases of the junction unmatched. This CDR3 comprises 16 residues. The CDR3 sequence is CASSLGTAPRNTEAFF. CDR3 coding DNA: TGTGCCAGCAGCTTGGGGACAGCCCCAAGGAACACTGAAGCTTTCTTT.

The chain combines TRBV2 with TRBJ2-2, with TRBD2 matching over 7 bases. Unmatched junction bases numbered 7, after V lost 5 bases and J lost 7 bases. Germline V lookup: CDR1 SNHLY, CDR2 FYNNEI. This CDR3 is 14 amino acids long. This CDR3 is CASSSGRAGGELFF. The CDR3 DNA reads TGTGCCAGCAGTAGTGGGAGGGCCGGCGGGGAGCTGTTTTTT.

The chain recombines TRBV28 with TRBJ1-5; D remains ambiguous. V lost 7 bases and J lost 7, with 17 bases in between. Germline V gives CDR1 MDHEN, CDR2 SYDVKM. The CDR3 has 14 amino acids. CDR3 residues: CASTPGSSGQPQHF. CDR3 in DNA: TGTGCCAGCACCCCTGGGAGCTCGGGGCAGCCCCAGCATTTT.

The genes are TRBV5-1 and TRBJ1-1; 8 positions match TRBD1. The germline CDR1 and CDR2 sequences are SGHRS and YFSETQ. The CDR3 covers 13 residues. Unmatched junction bases numbered 2, after V lost 3 bases and J lost 4 bases. The CDR3 loop is CASSSDRATEAFF. CDR3 bases: TGCGCCAGCAGCTCGGACAGGGCCACTGAAGCTTTCTTT.

This chain links TRBV7-9 with TRBJ1-2, with D tentatively TRBD1 (5 bases). V was cut by 1 base and J by 7 bases, with 10 bases left in between. Germline V gene sequence: CDR1 SEHNR, CDR2 FQNEAQ (reference sequence). The CDR3 has 13 amino acids. This CDR3 reads CASSLGGALGYTF. The CDR3 DNA reads TGTGCCAGCAGCTTAGGAGGGGCACTTGGCTACACCTTC.

The chain couples TRBV27 to TRBJ1-1, with D unclear. CDR1 is MNHEY, CDR2 SMNVEV, per germline (reference sequence). CDR3 length: 17 residues. The V and J ends lost 0 bases and 0 bases respectively, with 14 bases between them. The CDR3 spells CASSLSYSAAMNTEAFF. The DNA for the CDR3 is TGTGCCAGCAGTTTATCGTATTCGGCAGCTATGAACACTGAAGCTTTCTTT.

The V gene is TRBV7-2, the J gene TRBJ1-1; D gene unclear. Germline values: CDR1 SGHTA, CDR2 FQGNSA. This CDR3 is 13 amino acids long. The germline V and J ends were trimmed by 2 bases and 0 bases, with 4 bases remaining between them. CDR3 sequence reads: CASSLTVNTEAFF. For the CDR3, the DNA is TGTGCCAGCAGCTTAACGGTGAACACTGAAGCTTTCTTT.

This clone was detected once. Distinct nucleotide sequences in the sample also encode this CDR3. The V gene is TRBV5-6, the J gene TRBJ2-7, with 12 bases identical to TRBD2. Trimming at V came to 2 bases and at J to 4 bases, leaving 1 base not matched to a gene. The CDR3 spans 14 residues. Germline CDR1 is SGHDT and CDR2 is YYEEEE. The CDR3 DNA follows: TGTGCCAGCAGCTTCGGACTAGCGGGATACGAGCAGTACTTC. Its translation is CASSFGLAGYEQYF.

The chain employs TRBV29-1 and TRBJ2-1, with D hard to call. Trimming shortened V by 7 bases and J by 5 bases, and 12 bases separated the two germline ends. There are 12 residues in the CDR3. The germline gives CDR1 SQVTM, CDR2 ANQGSEA. The CDR3 loop is CSAAPPDNEQFF. The CDR3 nucleotides are TGCAGCGCTGCCCCCCCTGACAATGAGCAGTTCTTC.

This clone was counted a single time. The rearrangement uses TRBV11-3 and TRBJ2-7; 9 bases map to TRBD1. CDR1 and CDR2 (germline): SGHNT, YENEEA. V shed 1 base and J 1 base; nucleotides not matched to a gene: 8. This CDR3 is 17 amino acids long. The CDR3 DNA reads as TGTGCCAGCAGCTTAGTCTGGGGACAGGGTTTATCCTACGAGCAGTACTTC. Its protein is CASSLVWGQGLSYEQYF.

This chain uses TRBV20-1 with TRBJ2-1, with 7 nucleotides matching TRBD2. J was trimmed by 9 bases and V by 5 bases; bases with no gene match: 4. CDR1 is DFQATT, CDR2 SNEGSKA, per germline (reference sequence). This CDR3 spans 11 amino acids. Written as DNA, the CDR3 is TGCAGTGCTCCCGGGGGGAGTGAGCAGTTCTTC. It yields the protein CSAPGGSEQFF.

V is TRBV7-9 and J is TRBJ2-5, with D perhaps matching TRBD2 (6 bases). The V end lost 8 bases, the J end lost 5 bases, and 15 bases lay between the germline ends. This CDR3 is built from 13 residues. CDR1 is SEHNR, CDR2 FQNEAQ, per germline (reference sequence). Here the CDR3 reads CASSGGSRETQYF. Here the CDR3 DNA reads TGTGCCAGCTCCGGAGGGTCCAGGGAGACCCAGTACTTC.

CDR3: CASSLNPASPAYEQYF. The DNA for the CDR3 is TGTGCCAGCAGTTTAAATCCAGCTAGCCCTGCCTACGAGCAGTACTTC. The chain has TRBV27 and TRBJ2-7; the D gene is possibly TRBD2 (5 bases). The V gene's germline CDR1 is MNHEY and CDR2 SMNVEV (reference sequence). V lost 2 bases, J lost 2 bases, and 16 bases lay in between. The length of the CDR3 is 16 residues.